This T cell receptor beta chain was sequenced in a study of sequential checkpoint blockade in melanoma. The wider study: First-line arms were nivolumab then ipilimumab, or the reverse, randomized 1:1. Both treatment sequences were followed by maintenance nivolumab. 91 pretreatment tumor DNA samples were TCRβ immunosequenced.

CDR1 MDHEN and CDR2 SYDVKM come from the germline V gene. This CDR3 contains 15 residues. The V and J ends lost 4 bases and 7 bases respectively, with 17 bases between them. Using immunoSEQ multiplex PCR, the repertoire was profiled, and TCRdb retains in-frame clones only, with some absent. Of some 18,000 clones in the sample, approximately 27% were seen once. The study, taken as a whole, reports: Pretreatment TIL clonality tracked with response in the nivolumab-first arm.

Treatment noted: randomized to nivolumab then ipilimumab (arm A) or the reverse (arm B). A remark on this clone: Its antigen is currently unknown.

The chain joins TRBV28 to TRBJ2-1; tentatively, D is TRBD2 (5 bases). The material sequenced was tumor tissue (inferred from file names), taken from a patient given nivolumab and ipilimumab in sequence. This clonotype was obtained from a human donor with melanoma. The CDR3 here is CASSYGGTLGNEQFF. In nucleotides, the CDR3 is TGTGCCAGCAGTTACGGAGGAACTCTGGGGAATGAGCAGTTCTTC.